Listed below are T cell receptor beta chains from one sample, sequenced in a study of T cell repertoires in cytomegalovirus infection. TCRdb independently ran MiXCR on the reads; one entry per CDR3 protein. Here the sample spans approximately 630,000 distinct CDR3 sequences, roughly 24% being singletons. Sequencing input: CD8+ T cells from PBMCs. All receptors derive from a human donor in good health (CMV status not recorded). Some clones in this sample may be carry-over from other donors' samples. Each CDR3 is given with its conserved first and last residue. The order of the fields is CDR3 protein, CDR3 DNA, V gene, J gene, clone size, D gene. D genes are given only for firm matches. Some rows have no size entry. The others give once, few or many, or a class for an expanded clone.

CDR3: CASSLGKGLRPQHF
DNA: TGTGCCAGCAGTTTAGGCAAGGGTTTGAGGCCCCAGCATTTT
V: TRBV12-3/TRBV12-4
J: TRBJ1-5
size: few
D: NA

CDR3: CANSLYPGQGHTEAFF
DNA: TGTGCCAACAGTTTATACCCGGGACAGGGCCACACTGAAGCTTTCTTT
V: TRBV28
J: TRBJ1-1
size: once
D: TRBD1

CDR3: CAISSAGQETQYF
DNA: TGTGCCATCAGCTCTGCGGGTCAAGAGACCCAGTACTTC
V: TRBV10-3
J: TRBJ2-5
size: NA
D: NA

CDR3: CASRVGVRELFF
DNA: TGTGCCAGCCGGGTTGGGGTTCGGGAGCTGTTTTTT
V: TRBV7-6
J: TRBJ2-2
size: NA
D: NA

CDR3: CASSFSWGQANYEQYF
DNA: TGTGCCAGCAGCTTCTCGTGGGGACAGGCGAACTACGAGCAGTACTTC
V: TRBV7-9
J: TRBJ2-7
size: few
D: TRBD1

CDR3: CASSSGETGSYNEQFF
DNA: TGTGCCAGCAGCTCGGGGGAGACAGGAAGTTACAATGAGCAATTCTTC
V: TRBV2
J: TRBJ2-1
size: NA
D: NA

CDR3: CATNGQGRGDTQYF
DNA: TGTGCCACCAATGGACAGGGCCGGGGAGATACGCAGTATTTT
V: TRBV28
J: TRBJ2-3
size: NA
D: TRBD1

CDR3: CASSKPATGYTGELFF
DNA: TGTGCCAGCAGTAAACCTGCGACAGGGTACACCGGGGAGCTGTTTTTT
V: TRBV28
J: TRBJ2-2
size: many
D: TRBD1

CDR3: CASSTASDPGRETQYF
DNA: TGTGCCAGCAGCACGGCTAGCGACCCGGGGAGGGAGACCCAGTACTTC
V: TRBV9
J: TRBJ2-5
size: NA
D: NA

CDR3: CASRTGTALRSNQPQHF
DNA: TGTGCCAGCAGAACCGGGACAGCCTTGCGGAGCAATCAGCCCCAGCATTTT
V: TRBV6-5
J: TRBJ1-5
size: NA
D: TRBD1

CDR3: CASSLAGGYSNQPQHF
DNA: TGTGCCAGCAGCTTAGCTGGAGGGTATAGCAATCAGCCCCAGCATTTT
V: TRBV7-6
J: TRBJ1-5
size: NA
D: NA

CDR3: CSATRVFGTQYF
DNA: TGCAGTGCTACCCGGGTATTTGGGACCCAGTACTTC
V: TRBV20-1
J: TRBJ2-5
size: few
D: NA

CDR3: CASRSYRELDTEELFF
DNA: TGTGCCAGCAGGTCCTACAGGGAATTGGACACCGAGGAGCTGTTTTTT
V: TRBV2
J: TRBJ2-2
size: NA
D: NA

CDR3: CASSIVIGAGGYNEQFF
DNA: TGTGCCAGTAGTATCGTGATCGGTGCAGGGGGCTACAATGAGCAGTTCTTC
V: TRBV19
J: TRBJ2-1
size: many
D: TRBD1

CDR3: CASSLGGKRAQETQYF
DNA: TGTGCCAGCAGCTTAGGGGGAAAGCGGGCCCAAGAGACCCAGTACTTC
V: TRBV13
J: TRBJ2-5
size: NA
D: NA

CDR3: CASGTGTGFTGELFF
DNA: TGCGCCAGCGGAACCGGGACAGGGTTCACCGGGGAGCTGTTTTTT
V: TRBV10-1
J: TRBJ2-2
size: NA
D: TRBD1